This T cell receptor (beta chain) was captured by sequencing in a study of blood T cell repertoires in COVID-19. Study-level information: Donors in the United States, Italy and Spain gave samples during acute or convalescent COVID-19. The analysed material was cDNA or gDNA that came from T cells, B-cell-depleted T cells, or PBMCs.

The CDR3 extends over 14 amino acids. Germline trimming cut 1 base from V and 11 bases from J; bases unmatched to any gene: 8. The germline V gene encodes CDR1 ENHRY and CDR2 SYGVKD. In the original processing: Nucleated cell counts were estimated from reference gene primer amplification. The protocol was immunoSEQ multiplex PCR, while the TCRdb copy is restricted to in-frame clones and leaves out a portion. V, J and clone size were drawn from that table, and D and trimming were deduced from the DNA. The sample lists roughly 290,000 clones, roughly 86% occurring once. The specimen sequenced was peripheral blood. This clonotype was obtained from a woman in her 30s who had recovered from COVID-19. V is TRBV10-3 and J is TRBJ1-1, with 9 bases fitting TRBD1. CDR3: CAISEWTGALDAFF. For the CDR3, the DNA is TGTGCCATCAGTGAGTGGACAGGGGCGCTTGATGCTTTCTTT.